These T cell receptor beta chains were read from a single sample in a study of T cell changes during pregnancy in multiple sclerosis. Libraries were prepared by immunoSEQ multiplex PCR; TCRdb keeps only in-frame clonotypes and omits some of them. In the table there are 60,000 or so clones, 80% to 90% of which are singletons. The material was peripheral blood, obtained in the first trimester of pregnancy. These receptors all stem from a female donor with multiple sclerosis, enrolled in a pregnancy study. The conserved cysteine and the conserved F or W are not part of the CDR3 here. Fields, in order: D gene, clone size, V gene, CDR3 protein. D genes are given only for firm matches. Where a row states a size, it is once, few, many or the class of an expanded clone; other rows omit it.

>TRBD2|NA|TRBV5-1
ASTAVSGRGYEQY
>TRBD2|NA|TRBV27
ASSYLTSTDTQY
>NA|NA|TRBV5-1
ASSLSGRGGQETQY
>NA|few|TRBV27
ASSRLSAPYGYT
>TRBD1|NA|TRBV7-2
ASSLVGTGSNYGYT
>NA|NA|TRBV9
ASSVVGSWDTVAKNIQY
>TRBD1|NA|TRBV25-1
ASGGQGDNSPLH
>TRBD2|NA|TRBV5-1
ASSTLAGYNEQF
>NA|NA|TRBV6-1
ASSGTGLETDTQY
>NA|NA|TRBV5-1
ASSFLTGPYNEQF
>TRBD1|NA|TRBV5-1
ASSLVPTGTGGSWNTEAF
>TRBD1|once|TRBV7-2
ASSQQGTNYGYT
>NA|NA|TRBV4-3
ASSQVLGEDTEAF
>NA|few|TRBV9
ASSVGLASEQY
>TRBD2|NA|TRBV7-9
ASSFSPGLAEYNEQF
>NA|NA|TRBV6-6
ASSELASYEQY
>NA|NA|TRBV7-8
ASSLFVSGGETQY
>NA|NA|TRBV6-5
ASSYRPGQKDTQY
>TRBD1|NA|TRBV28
ASSHLQGVRGYGYT
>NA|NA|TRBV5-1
ASSLNTGFGEKLF
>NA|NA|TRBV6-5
ASNPGGEGSEQY
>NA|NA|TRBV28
ASSLWRGAKNIQY
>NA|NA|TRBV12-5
ASGFNNYGTYNEQF
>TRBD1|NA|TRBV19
ASSIFDRGLSDGYT
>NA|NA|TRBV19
ASSPRGGNEKLF
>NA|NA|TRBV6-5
ASGYRGFQPQH
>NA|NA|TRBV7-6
ASSPASTERNTIY
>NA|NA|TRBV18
ASSPSQGDYGYT
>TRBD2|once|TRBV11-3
ASSSSGLAGGLGEQF
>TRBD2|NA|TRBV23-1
AISHSGSYNEQF
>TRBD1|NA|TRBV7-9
ASSRGTGVNYGYT
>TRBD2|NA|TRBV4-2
ASSQGEVAGAKEETQY
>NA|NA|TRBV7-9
ATSVRGQETQY
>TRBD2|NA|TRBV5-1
ASSFSGGLNNEQF
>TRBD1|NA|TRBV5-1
ASSLGTGDTDTQY
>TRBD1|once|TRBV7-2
ASSKMTGGGIYEQY
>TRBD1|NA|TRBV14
ASSHYRGPWQF
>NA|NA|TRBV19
ASRGGGVLTEAF
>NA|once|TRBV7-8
ASSWGLTWGAYEQY
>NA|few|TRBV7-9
ASSEIGDQPQH
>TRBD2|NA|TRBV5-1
ASSHPYRLAGASQETQY
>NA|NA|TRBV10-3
AISESSALGLALETQY
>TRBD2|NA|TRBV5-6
ASSFYSSGGKETQY
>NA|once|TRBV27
ASSILTGLPGANVLT
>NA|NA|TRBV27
ASSYRGVNTEAF
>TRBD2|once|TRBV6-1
ASSDPLIAGATYEQY
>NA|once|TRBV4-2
ASSQDAQATETQY
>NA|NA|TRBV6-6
ASSYQQSSGNTIY
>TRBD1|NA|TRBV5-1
ASSLDRGSVLGTEAF
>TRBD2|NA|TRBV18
ASSPVLLAGLGEQY
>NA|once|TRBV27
ASSLLIGGTQY
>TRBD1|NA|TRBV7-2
ASSLMTGTSNQPQH
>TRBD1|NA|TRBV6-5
ASSSGQGAYHYGYT